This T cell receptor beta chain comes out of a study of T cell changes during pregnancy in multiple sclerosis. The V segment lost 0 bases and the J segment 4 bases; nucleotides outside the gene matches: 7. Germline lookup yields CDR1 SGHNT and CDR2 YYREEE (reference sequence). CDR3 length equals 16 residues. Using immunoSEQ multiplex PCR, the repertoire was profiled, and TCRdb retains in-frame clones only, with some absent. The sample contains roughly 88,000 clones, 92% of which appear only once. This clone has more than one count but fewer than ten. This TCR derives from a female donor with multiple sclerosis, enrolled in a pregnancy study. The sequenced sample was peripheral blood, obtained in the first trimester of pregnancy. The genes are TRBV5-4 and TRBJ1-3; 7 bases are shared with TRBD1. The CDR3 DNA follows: TGTGCCAGCAGCTTGGAAAGGGGGCGATCCGGAAACACCATATATTTT. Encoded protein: CASSLERGRSGNTIYF.